The clone carrying this T cell receptor (beta chain) occurred once. The sample originates from a study of Tregs in tolerant kidney transplant recipients. The table came from immunoSEQ multiplex PCR; TCRdb's copy has only in-frame clones and leaves some out. The table records tens of thousands of clones, 90% to 95% of them present only once. The CDR3 has 14 amino acids. The ends were cut back, 1 base at V and 3 bases at J, with 9 bases in the middle. Looked up from germline, CDR1 is LNHDA and CDR2 is SQIVND (reference sequence). Mixed chimerism was transient after nonmyeloablative marrow transplants from related graft donors.

The sequenced sample was CD4+ T cells from blood (PBMCs), obtained 24 months after the transplant. The clonotype comes from a human patient who received a combined kidney and bone marrow transplant. The graft donor may have contributed some T cells. V and J are TRBV19 and TRBJ1-1; D uncertain. The DNA of the CDR3 is TGTGCCAGTAGTATAGCTCGGGGTTACACTGAAGCTTTCTTT. Translated, it gives CASSIARGYTEAFF.